This TCR beta chain was recovered during a study of blood T cell repertoires in COVID-19. At the level of the study: Sites across the United States, Italy and Spain contributed samples from acute and convalescent COVID-19.

The CDR3 consists of 13 residues. Germline V lookup: CDR1 SGHVS, CDR2 FQNEAQ. V was shortened by 1 base and J by 7 bases, with 8 bases between the two germline ends. In the authors' methods: Estimates of nucleated cell counts were drawn from the amplification of reference gene primers. Produced via immunoSEQ multiplex PCR; TCRdb's table is partial and in-frame only. From that table come the V and J calls and clone size; the DNA was used to work out D and trimming. The top ten clones hold approximately 3% of a sample with a few hundred thousand clones, 80% to 90% of them seen once. The TCR sequence derives from a woman aged 30 to 39 with COVID-19, enrolled during active disease. This chain connects TRBV7-8 to TRBJ2-4, with D tentatively TRBD2 (6 bases). Sequenced input: peripheral blood. The CDR3 region is CASSLDGGNIQYF. CDR3 sequence (DNA): TGTGCCAGCAGCTTAGATGGGGGGAACATTCAGTACTTC. Drawing the rest from reference TRBV7-8 and TRBJ2-4, the complete variable domain is GAGVSQSPRYKVAKRGQDVALRCDPISGHVSLFWYQQALGQGPEFLTYFQNEAQLDKSGLPSDRFFAERPEGSVSTLKIQRTQQEDSAVYLCASSLDGGNIQYFGAGTRLSVL.